This entry lists 3 T cell receptor beta chains sequenced from one sample in a study of T cells in Graves' hyperthyroidism and ophthalmopathy. The source material, RNA transcripts, was used to amplify TCR beta CDR3 regions. The TCR CDR3 was amplified in a first-round RT-PCR using the HTBI primer set. Each CDR3 protein is one row after TCRdb ran MiXCR on the multiplex PCR reads. The sample lists 410,000 or so distinct CDR3 sequences, 14% to 15% occurring once. The sequenced sample consisted of blood. These receptors came from a man between 18 and 35 years old with Graves' ophthalmopathy.

This clonotype was detected a few times. V usage is TRBV6-1 and J usage is TRBJ1-2; no clear D. The CDR3 sequence is 13 residues long. Germline CDR1 and CDR2: MNHNS and SASEGT. V was cut by 5 bases and J by 8 bases, with 15 bases left in between. In nucleotides, the CDR3 is TGTGCCAGCAGTTATAACACACAAGCCGGCTACACCTTC. Translating gives CASSYNTQAGYTF.

This clonotype showed up many times. The rearrangement links TRBV20-1 to TRBJ2-7; 7 nucleotides match TRBD2. Per the germline V gene, CDR1 is DFQATT and CDR2 is SNEGSKA (reference sequence). Losses at the gene ends were 3 bases for V and 2 bases for J; bases not matched to a gene: 7. This CDR3 has 14 residues. The CDR3 nucleotides read TGCAGTGCTAGTCCGTCTAGCGGACCCTACGAGCAGTACTTC. Translated, it gives CSASPSSGPYEQYF.

Many counts were recorded for this clonotype. The junction does not match germline at one end; this may be a read error. V and J are TRBV11-2 and TRBJ2-7; weak D call: TRBD1 (5 bases). Per the germline V gene, CDR1 is SGHAT and CDR2 is FQNNGV. The CDR3 runs to 11 residues. CDR3 sequence reads: CASRSGSALDF. CDR3 bases: TGTGCCAGCAGATCAGGGTCAGCGTTGGACTTC. Based on the CDR3 plus reference TRBV11-2 and TRBJ2-7, the full variable domain is EAGVAQSPRYKIIEKRQSVAFWCNPISGHATLYWYQQILGQGPKLLIQFQNNGVVDDSQLPKDRFSAERLKGVDSTLKIQPAKLEDSAVYLCASRSGSALDFGPGTRLTVT.